The rows below give T cell receptor beta chains drawn from one sample of a study of shared clonotypes between healthy human individuals. The data were produced by immunoSEQ multiplex PCR, yet TCRdb's version contains in-frame clones alone and is incomplete. The sample lists around 330,000 clones, roughly 70% occurring once. Sequencing was carried out using memory CD4+ T cells sorted from blood. These receptors were obtained from a man aged 25 to 40 in good health. Both conserved end residues are part of each CDR3. Each record gives: J gene, clone size, V gene, D gene, CDR3 DNA, CDR3 protein. A D gene is named only where the DNA matches it firmly. Rows give clone size only sometimes, using once, few, many, or a class for an expanded clone.

J gene: TRBJ1-5
clone size: NA
V gene: TRBV30
D gene: NA
CDR3 DNA: TGTGCCTGGAGGGTAGGGACCCACAGGGCCCTAAATCAGCCCCAGCATTTT
CDR3 protein: CAWRVGTHRALNQPQHF

J gene: TRBJ2-7
clone size: NA
V gene: TRBV11-3
D gene: NA
CDR3 DNA: TGTGCCAGCAGCTCAGGACAGAGCTACGAGCAGTACTTC
CDR3 protein: CASSSGQSYEQYF

J gene: TRBJ2-2
clone size: NA
V gene: TRBV7-2
D gene: NA
CDR3 DNA: TGTGCCAGCAGCCCCGACAGGTGGTCCACCGGGGAGCTGTTTTTT
CDR3 protein: CASSPDRWSTGELFF

J gene: TRBJ2-1
clone size: NA
V gene: TRBV7-2
D gene: TRBD2
CDR3 DNA: TGTGCCAGCCAGGGGCCGACTAGCGGGAGTCAGTCCTACAATGAGCAGTTCTTC
CDR3 protein: CASQGPTSGSQSYNEQFF

J gene: TRBJ2-3
clone size: once
V gene: TRBV2
D gene: TRBD2
CDR3 DNA: TGTGCCAGCACAGGGACTAGCGGGAGGACCGGCACAGATACGCAGTATTTT
CDR3 protein: CASTGTSGRTGTDTQYF

J gene: TRBJ2-7
clone size: NA
V gene: TRBV2
D gene: NA
CDR3 DNA: TGTGCCAGCAGTGAAGCGCTGAGGGGCTACGAGCAGTACTTC
CDR3 protein: CASSEALRGYEQYF

J gene: TRBJ2-6
clone size: few
V gene: TRBV28
D gene: NA
CDR3 DNA: TGTGCCAGCAGTTCCCCCTCAGGGCGCCCTGGGGCCAACGTCCTGACTTTC
CDR3 protein: CASSSPSGRPGANVLTF

J gene: TRBJ1-5
clone size: NA
V gene: TRBV9
D gene: NA
CDR3 DNA: TGTGCCAGCAGCGTAAGTCCGGACAAAAATCAGCCCCAGCATTTT
CDR3 protein: CASSVSPDKNQPQHF

J gene: TRBJ2-1
clone size: NA
V gene: TRBV19
D gene: TRBD2
CDR3 DNA: TGTGCCAGTAGTATTAGCGGGAGATTCTACAATGAGCAGTTCTTC
CDR3 protein: CASSISGRFYNEQFF

J gene: TRBJ2-1
clone size: NA
V gene: TRBV10-3
D gene: NA
CDR3 DNA: TGTGCCATCAGTGACCGAGACAGCCTTTACAATGAGCAGTTCTTC
CDR3 protein: CAISDRDSLYNEQFF

J gene: TRBJ2-1
clone size: NA
V gene: TRBV28
D gene: NA
CDR3 DNA: TGTGCCAGCAGTTTACGACAGAGCTCCTACAATGAGCAGTTCTTC
CDR3 protein: CASSLRQSSYNEQFF

J gene: TRBJ2-1
clone size: once
V gene: TRBV9
D gene: TRBD2
CDR3 DNA: TGTGCCAGCAGCGTAGCTTTACTAGCGGGAGGGGACAATGAGCAGTTCTTC
CDR3 protein: CASSVALLAGGDNEQFF

J gene: TRBJ1-2
clone size: NA
V gene: TRBV6-6
D gene: NA
CDR3 DNA: TGTGCCAGCAGAAACTGGGGGGGCGGCTACACCTTC
CDR3 protein: CASRNWGGGYTF

J gene: TRBJ2-4
clone size: NA
V gene: TRBV2
D gene: NA
CDR3 DNA: TGTGCCAGCAGTGAAATACTTATAGCCAAAAACATTCAGTACTTC
CDR3 protein: CASSEILIAKNIQYF

J gene: TRBJ2-5
clone size: NA
V gene: TRBV18
D gene: NA
CDR3 DNA: TGTGCCAGCTCACCGCCCGGCCAGGTCCAGTACTTC
CDR3 protein: CASSPPGQVQYF

J gene: TRBJ2-1
clone size: NA
V gene: TRBV7-9
D gene: NA
CDR3 DNA: TGTGCCAGCACCCCCGAACTATACTACAATGAGCAGTTCTTC
CDR3 protein: CASTPELYYNEQFF

J gene: TRBJ2-3
clone size: NA
V gene: TRBV20-1
D gene: NA
CDR3 DNA: TGCAGTGCTGCGCAAGCAGATACGCAGTATTTT
CDR3 protein: CSAAQADTQYF

J gene: TRBJ2-1
clone size: many
V gene: TRBV14
D gene: NA
CDR3 DNA: TGTGCCAGCAGCCAAGGAGCATGGGAGCAGTTCTTC
CDR3 protein: CASSQGAWEQFF

J gene: TRBJ1-1
clone size: NA
V gene: TRBV18
D gene: TRBD1
CDR3 DNA: TGTGCCAGCTCACCACACGTACAGGGGGTTTACACTGAAGCTTTCTTT
CDR3 protein: CASSPHVQGVYTEAFF

J gene: TRBJ2-7
clone size: NA
V gene: TRBV10-1
D gene: NA
CDR3 DNA: TGCGCCAGCTTCGGATTCTACGAGCAGTACTTC
CDR3 protein: CASFGFYEQYF

J gene: TRBJ1-1
clone size: few
V gene: TRBV27
D gene: NA
CDR3 DNA: TGTGCCAGCAGTGCCACTGGTCGGGGTTCGCCTGAAGCTTTCTTT
CDR3 protein: CASSATGRGSPEAFF

J gene: TRBJ2-6
clone size: NA
V gene: TRBV18
D gene: NA
CDR3 DNA: TGTGCCAGCTCCGAATACTCTGGGGCCAACGTCCTGACTTTC
CDR3 protein: CASSEYSGANVLTF

J gene: TRBJ2-1
clone size: NA
V gene: TRBV18
D gene: NA
CDR3 DNA: TGTGCCAGCTCTTTTACCGAATACAATGAGCAGTTCTTC
CDR3 protein: CASSFTEYNEQFF

J gene: TRBJ2-7
clone size: few
V gene: TRBV7-6
D gene: NA
CDR3 DNA: TGTGCCAGCAGCTTAGAACAGGGAGCCTACGAGCAGTACTTC
CDR3 protein: CASSLEQGAYEQYF